A selection of T cell receptor beta chains follows, all from one sample in a study of cytotoxic CD8 clonotypes in ibrutinib-treated CLL. The data were produced by immunoSEQ multiplex PCR, yet TCRdb's version contains in-frame clones alone and is incomplete. The table shows some 80,000 clones, with about 76% occurring only once. The sequencing here drew on PBMCs, taken after 12 months of ibrutinib treatment. The source is a human donor with chronic lymphocytic leukemia. Both conserved end residues are part of each CDR3. Fields, in order: clone size, V gene, J gene, D gene, CDR3 DNA, CDR3 protein. A D gene is named only where the DNA matches it firmly. A row's size may be missing; if present it is once, few, many or a size class.

>-|TRBV11-3|TRBJ2-1|TRBD2
TGTGCCAGCAGCTTCGGTCTAGCGGAAAACAATGAGCAGTTCTTC
CASSFGLAENNEQFF
>-|TRBV6-1|TRBJ2-2|-
TGTGCCAGCCCGGCCAAGCACACCGGGGAGCTGTTTTTT
CASPAKHTGELFF
>-|TRBV6-4|TRBJ1-1|-
TGTGCCAGCAGGGCCCAAACATCCTCTCCCGAAGCTTTCTTT
CASRAQTSSPEAFF
>-|TRBV4-2|TRBJ2-5|-
TGTGCCAGCAGCCAAGCACGAGGCCCTTCTGAGACCCAGTACTTC
CASSQARGPSETQYF
>-|TRBV6-6|TRBJ1-4|TRBD1
TGTGCCAGCAGTCCTCGGACAGGGGGGGATGAAAAACTGTTTTTT
CASSPRTGGDEKLFF
>-|TRBV28|TRBJ1-1|-
TGTGCCAGCGTCGTGGCAGGGGCCCTCCTGAACACTGAAGCTTTCTTT
CASVVAGALLNTEAFF
>-|TRBV19|TRBJ1-1|-
TGTGCCAGTATGGGGAGGGCCCGGAACACTGAAGCTTTCTTT
CASMGRARNTEAFF
>-|TRBV27|TRBJ1-4|-
TGTGCCAGCAGTCCCCGAGGGGGGTCGGGGGAAAAACTGTTTTTT
CASSPRGGSGEKLFF
>few|TRBV5-1|TRBJ2-1|-
TGCGCCAGCAGCACTGGGGTGAGCTCCTACAATGAGCAGTTCTTC
CASSTGVSSYNEQFF
>-|TRBV6-4|TRBJ2-3|-
TGTGCCAGCAGTGCCCTGGGGGGCACAGATACGCAGTATTTT
CASSALGGTDTQYF
>-|TRBV5-1|TRBJ2-3|TRBD2
TGCGCCAGCAGCCCGGGACTAGCGGTTTCTAGCACAGATACGCAGTATTTT
CASSPGLAVSSTDTQYF
>few|TRBV7-2|TRBJ2-1|-
TGTGCCAGCAGCCTGGAGGGTGCAGGGAATTACAATGAGCAGTTCTTC
CASSLEGAGNYNEQFF
>-|TRBV6-1|TRBJ2-3|TRBD2
TGTGCCAGCACGGGGGGACTAGGGCCAGATACGCAGTATTTT
CASTGGLGPDTQYF
>-|TRBV4-3|TRBJ1-2|-
TGCGCCAGCAGCCAAGATTTGGGGGCGCGGGGCTACACCTTC
CASSQDLGARGYTF
>-|TRBV5-5|TRBJ1-2|TRBD1
TGTGCCAGCAGCTTGGGGGACAGGGTTGGCTACACCTTC
CASSLGDRVGYTF
>-|TRBV19|TRBJ2-2|TRBD1
TGTGCCAGTAACACGGGACAGGGACAGAACACCGGGGAGCTGTTTTTT
CASNTGQGQNTGELFF
>once|TRBV29-1|TRBJ1-3|-
TGCAGCGTTGGGGACCGGACCCCTGGAAACACCATATATTTT
CSVGDRTPGNTIYF
>few|TRBV14|TRBJ1-4|-
TGTGCCAGCAGCCAAGATGACAACTCGGGGGAAAAACTGTTTTTT
CASSQDDNSGEKLFF
>few|TRBV10-1|TRBJ2-7|-
TGCGCCAGCCCGGACAGAAGATACGAGCAGTACTTC
CASPDRRYEQYF
>few|TRBV19|TRBJ2-5|TRBD1
TGTGCCAGTAGTACAACCGGGACAGAGGCCCAAGAGACCCAGTACTTC
CASSTTGTEAQETQYF
>-|TRBV7-9|TRBJ2-5|-
TGTGCCAGCAGCGAAACAGGGTCGGGGACCCAGTACTTC
CASSETGSGTQYF
>-|TRBV18|TRBJ2-7|-
TGTGCCAGCTCCCCGGGGGGCATCGCCTACGAGCAGTACTTC
CASSPGGIAYEQYF
>-|TRBV6-6|TRBJ2-7|-
TGTGCCAGCAGGGACGTAGCCTACGAGCAGTACTTC
CASRDVAYEQYF
>-|TRBV27|TRBJ1-2|-
TGTGCCGGCAGTTTATCGAGCCACCGGGCCTATAACTATGGCTACACCTTC
CAGSLSSHRAYNYGYTF
>-|TRBV6-5|TRBJ1-2|TRBD1
TGTGCCAGCAGTTACCACGGGACAGGGCCGGGGTATGGCTACACCTTC
CASSYHGTGPGYGYTF
>-|TRBV19|TRBJ1-2|TRBD1
TGTGCCAGTAGCCGGGACAGCTATAACTATGGCTACACCTTC
CASSRDSYNYGYTF
>-|TRBV11-3|TRBJ2-1|-
TGTGCCAGCAGCTCTTCCAGGGACCGGGATTTCTACAATGAGCAGTTCTTC
CASSSSRDRDFYNEQFF
>-|TRBV19|TRBJ2-3|-
TGTGCCAGTAGTACAAGCCCGACAGATACGCAGTATTTT
CASSTSPTDTQYF
>-|TRBV5-1|TRBJ2-1|TRBD1
TGCGCCAGCAGCCAGCAGGGGGATGAGCAGTTCTTC
CASSQQGDEQFF
>-|TRBV6-5|TRBJ1-5|-
TGTGCCAGCGCGGGCAGGGACCAGCCCCAGCATTTT
CASAGRDQPQHF
>few|TRBV7-3|TRBJ1-6|TRBD1
TGTGCCAGCAGCTTATGGGGACAGGGGAATTCACCCCTCCACTTT
CASSLWGQGNSPLHF
>-|TRBV19|TRBJ2-5|-
TGTGCCAGTAGTATTGGGGCAGGCGAAGAGACCCAGTACTTC
CASSIGAGEETQYF
>-|TRBV7-7|TRBJ2-3|TRBD2
TGTGCTAGCAGCCCACTAGCGGGGGGGGGCACAGATACGCAGTATTTT
CASSPLAGGGTDTQYF
>few|TRBV7-2|TRBJ1-2|TRBD1
TGTGCCAGCAGCCCACAAGCCGGGACAGGGGGTCGGGGCTACACCTTC
CASSPQAGTGGRGYTF
>-|TRBV19|TRBJ2-6|-
TGTGCCAGTAGTATTTGGCAGGCGCGGGCCAACGTCCTGACTTTC
CASSIWQARANVLTF
>-|TRBV5-1|TRBJ1-5|-
TGCGCCAGCAGTGGGGGAGGGGGTCAGCCCCAGCATTTT
CASSGGGGQPQHF
>medium-sized|TRBV18|TRBJ1-6|-
TGTGCCAGCTCACGGACGGACAGTAGTAATTCACCCCTCCACTTT
CASSRTDSSNSPLHF
>once|TRBV7-4|TRBJ2-2|TRBD1
TGTGCCAGCAGCGCGGGGACAGGGTGCACCGGGGAGCTGTTTTTT
CASSAGTGCTGELFF
>few|TRBV2|TRBJ1-1|-
TGTGCCAGCAGCGCCCTGGTGGGAGGCTTCATGAACACTGAAGCTTTCTTT
CASSALVGGFMNTEAFF
>-|TRBV19|TRBJ2-3|TRBD2
TGTGCCAGTAGTACCGGCGGGGGAGCGGGAGACCCAGATACGCAGTATTTT
CASSTGGGAGDPDTQYF
>many|TRBV6-4|TRBJ2-1|TRBD2
TGTGCCAGCAGTGGTGTAGCGGGAGAGGGCAATGAGCAGTTCTTC
CASSGVAGEGNEQFF
>-|TRBV6-6|TRBJ2-5|-
TGTGCCAGCAGCCTCTCTGGCGAGACCCAGTACTTC
CASSLSGETQYF
>-|TRBV9|TRBJ1-4|-
TGTGCCAGCAGCGGGCGGGTTAGCGGTGAAAAACTGTTTTTT
CASSGRVSGEKLFF
>-|TRBV4-3|TRBJ2-5|-
TGCGCCAGCAGCCAAGATCGGGGGCGCGGGGAGACCCAGTACTTC
CASSQDRGRGETQYF
>few|TRBV6-1|TRBJ2-7|TRBD2
TGTGCCAGCAGCCCCCGGACTAGCGGGAGGATCGAGCAGTACTTC
CASSPRTSGRIEQYF
>-|TRBV2|TRBJ2-5|TRBD2
TGTGCCAGCAGGAATCTAGCGGGAGGCCCGGAGACCCAGTACTTC
CASRNLAGGPETQYF